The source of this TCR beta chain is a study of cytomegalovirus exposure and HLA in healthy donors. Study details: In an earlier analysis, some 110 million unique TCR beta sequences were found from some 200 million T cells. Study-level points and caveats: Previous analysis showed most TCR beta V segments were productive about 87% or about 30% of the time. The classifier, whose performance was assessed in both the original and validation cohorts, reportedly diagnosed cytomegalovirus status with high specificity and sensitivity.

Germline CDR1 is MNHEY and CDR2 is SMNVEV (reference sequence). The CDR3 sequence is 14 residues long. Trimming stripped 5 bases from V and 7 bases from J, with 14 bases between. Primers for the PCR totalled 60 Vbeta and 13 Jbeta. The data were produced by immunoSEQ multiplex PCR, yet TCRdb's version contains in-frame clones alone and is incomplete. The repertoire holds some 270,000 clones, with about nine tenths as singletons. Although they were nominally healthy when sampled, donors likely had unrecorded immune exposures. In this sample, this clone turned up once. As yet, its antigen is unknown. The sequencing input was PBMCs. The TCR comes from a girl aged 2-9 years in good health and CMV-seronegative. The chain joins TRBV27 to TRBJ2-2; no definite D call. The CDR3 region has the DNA TGTGCCAGCAGTCCATCGTCAGGTCTCGGGGAGCTGTTTTTT. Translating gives CASSPSSGLGELFF.